The clone carrying this TCR beta chain was detected only a few times. Antigen unknown. 13 Jbeta primers and 60 Vbeta primers were used for the PCR. Only in-frame clones appear in the TCRdb table, and some are missing; sequencing was by immunoSEQ multiplex PCR. Of about 160,000 clones listed, roughly 72% are singletons. These data originate in a study of cytomegalovirus exposure and HLA in healthy donors. Trimming pared 6 bases from V and 3 bases from J, leaving 14 bases between. Per germline, CDR1 MDHEN and CDR2 SYDVKM. There are 14 residues in the CDR3. Broader study findings: A later analysis reportedly identified an Asian-associated ancestry cluster as carrying fewer N-insertions than the approximately 670-donor mean. Researchers reported from a later analysis that most CMV-associated TCR beta chains appeared HLA-restricted. Some TCR beta chains (about 180 of them) were listed as cytomegalovirus-associated. The study carried out a later analysis of TCR beta sequences. It associated 15,000 to 20,000 of them with specific HLA alleles at a false discovery rate of 0.05.

Input material: PBMCs. The chain couples TRBV28 to TRBJ1-1; possible D gene TRBD1, 6 bases. The clonotype was recovered from a woman aged 40-49 years in good health and CMV-seronegative. The CDR3 region is CASSLGGGHTEAFF. CDR3 bases: TGTGCCAGCAGCCTTGGGGGGGGGCACACTGAAGCTTTCTTT.